The 14 T cell receptor beta chains below all came from one sample that was sequenced in a study of blood T cell repertoires in COVID-19. TCRdb keeps only in-frame clones here, not all; method: immunoSEQ multiplex PCR. The sample shows around 160,000 clones, around 84% of them seen only once. Sequencing was carried out using peripheral blood. Receptor source: a man in his 60s with active or convalescent COVID-19.

The count of this clone is one. V is TRBV4-1 and J is TRBJ1-6; TRBD1 matches at 10 bases. This CDR3 region has 15 residues. The V gene's germline CDR1 is MGHRA and CDR2 YSYEKL. J was trimmed by 9 bases and V by 1 base; bases with no gene match: 3. CDR3 bases: TGCGCCAGCAGCCAAGGACAGGGGGCGAGTTCACCCCTCCACTTT. It specifies CASSQGQGASSPLHF.

This chain links TRBV12-3 or TRBV12-4 with TRBJ1-5; D call uncertain. There are 12 residues in the CDR3. The V and J ends lost 5 bases and 6 bases respectively, with 8 bases between them. The CDR3 bases are TGTGCCAGCAGTATGGGAGGTCAGCCCCAGCATTTT. This codes for CASSMGGQPQHF.

The chain carries TRBV7-3 and TRBJ2-1; 13 bases fit TRBD2. Germline trimming cut 5 bases from V and 9 bases from J; bases unmatched to any gene: 7. Germline V gives CDR1 SGHTA, CDR2 FQGTGA. The length of the CDR3 is 15 residues. CDR3 sequence reads: CASSLRTSGSGEQFF. The CDR3 nucleotides read TGTGCCAGCAGCCTACGGACTAGCGGGAGTGGTGAGCAGTTCTTC.

This chain joins TRBV11-2 and TRBJ2-5; D remains ambiguous. V was clipped by 6 bases and J by 3 bases, with 5 bases between them. The length of the CDR3 is 11 residues. Germline V lookup: CDR1 SGHAT, CDR2 FQNNGV. This CDR3 reads CASSPKETQYF. In DNA form, the CDR3 reads TGTGCCAGCAGTCCCAAAGAGACCCAGTACTTC.

The chain combines TRBV11-2 with TRBJ2-7; a possible D gene is TRBD2 (6 bases). The germline gives CDR1 SGHAT, CDR2 FQNNGV. The CDR3 runs to 15 residues. Between the trimmed V and J ends, which lost 0 bases and 4 bases, there was a span of 13 bases. DNA for the CDR3: TGTGCCAGCAGCTTAGACTCGGGAGCTCTTTACGAGCAGTACTTC. It codes for CASSLDSGALYEQYF.

This rearrangement joins TRBV7-9 to TRBJ2-1; D might be TRBD2 (7 bases). The germline CDR1 and CDR2 sequences are SEHNR and FQNEAQ (reference sequence). There are 19 residues in the CDR3. V was clipped by 4 bases and J by 1 base, with 23 bases between them. The CDR3 loop reads CASSSSGGTPKGSYNEQFF. CDR3 sequence (DNA): TGTGCCAGCAGCTCCTCCGGGGGGACACCTAAAGGGTCCTACAATGAGCAGTTCTTC. Full variable domain (rest looked up from reference TRBV7-9 and TRBJ2-1): DTGVSQNPRHKITKRGQNVTFRCDPISEHNRLYWYRQTLGQGPEFLTYFQNEAQLEKSRLLSDRFSAERPKGSFSTLEIQRTEQGDSAMYLCASSSSGGTPKGSYNEQFFGPGTRLTVL.

The CDR3 is CASSPGLPNEQFF. CDR3 nucleotides: TGTGCCAGCAGTCCCGGACTGCCTAATGAGCAGTTCTTC. This chain joins TRBV7-2 and TRBJ2-1, with D possibly TRBD2 on 5 matching bases. The V gene's germline CDR1 is SGHTA and CDR2 FQGNSA. The CDR3 runs 13 residues. The V and J ends lost 6 bases and 7 bases respectively, with 13 bases between them.

The J gene is TRBJ1-1, the V gene TRBV2; 9 nucleotides line up with TRBD1. Germline lookup yields CDR1 SNHLY and CDR2 FYNNEI. V lost 4 bases to trimming and J lost 11 bases; unmatched junction nucleotides: 17. This CDR3 region has 16 residues. CDR3 loop: CASSVSGGQGNEGAFF. The CDR3 nucleotides read TGTGCCAGCAGTGTTTCGGGGGGACAGGGAAACGAAGGGGCTTTCTTT.

V usage is TRBV7-9 and J usage is TRBJ1-1; D is unresolved. Germline V gives CDR1 SEHNR, CDR2 FQNEAQ (reference sequence). The CDR3 covers 14 residues. Deletions cut 8 bases from V and 5 bases from J, with 18 bases between. The CDR3 nucleotides read TGTGCCAGCTGGGCAGGAAGTTTTCTTACTGAAGCTTTCTTT. This gives the protein CASWAGSFLTEAFF.

V is TRBV11-3 and J is TRBJ2-1; maybe TRBD2 (5 bases). CDR1 and CDR2 from the germline V gene are SGHNT and YENEEA. The CDR3 contains 13 residues. V lost 5 bases, J lost 8 bases, and 13 bases lay in between. This CDR3 is CASSPPGYDEQFF. CDR3 bases: TGTGCCAGCAGCCCCCCGGGGTATGATGAGCAGTTCTTC.

V is TRBV6-6 and J is TRBJ2-1; 9 bases match TRBD2. The V gene's germline CDR1 is MNHNY and CDR2 SVGAGI (reference sequence). V was clipped by 7 bases and J by 1 base; unmatched bases: 5. The CDR3 loop spans 15 amino acids. The CDR3 spells CASISGRLSYNEQFF. DNA of the CDR3: TGTGCCAGCATCAGCGGGAGGTTGTCCTACAATGAGCAGTTCTTC.

The table lists this clone with a few counts. CDR3 sequence reads: CASSLSGGSYNEQFF. The DNA of the CDR3 is TGTGCCAGCAGCCTCTCGGGGGGCTCCTACAATGAGCAGTTCTTC. This chain uses TRBV7-3 with TRBJ2-1; 7 bases line up with TRBD2. Germline CDR1 SGHTA, CDR2 FQGTGA. V gave up 5 bases and J gave up 0 bases; unmatched junction bases: 4. The CDR3 consists of 15 residues.

This chain uses TRBV5-4 with TRBJ2-3; 13 bases fit TRBD2. The trim removed 4 bases at V and 2 bases at J, leaving 4 bases unmatched. This CDR3 comprises 16 residues. The germline CDR1 and CDR2 sequences are SGHNT and YYREEE (reference sequence). The CDR3 DNA follows: TGTGCCAGCAGCCTCGGGACTAGCGGGAACACAGATACGCAGTATTTT. Translating gives CASSLGTSGNTDTQYF. The full variable domain, in which reference TRBV5-4 and TRBJ2-3 provide the parts outside the CDR3, is ETGVTQSPTHLIKTRGQQVTLRCSSQSGHNTVSWYQQALGQGPQFIFQYYREEENGRGNFPPRFSGLQFPNYSSELNVNALELDDSALYLCASSLGTSGNTDTQYFGPGTRLTVL.

There are a few counts of this clone. The identical CDR3 is also encoded by other nucleotide sequences in the sample. V and J are TRBV10-3 and TRBJ1-4; unclear D gene. CDR1 ENHRY and CDR2 SYGVKD come from the germline V gene. The germline V and J ends were trimmed by 3 bases and 8 bases, with 7 bases remaining between them. The CDR3 runs to 12 residues. The CDR3 nucleotides read TGTGCCATCAGTGAAGAGAGGGAAAAACTGTTTTTT. This gives the protein CAISEEREKLFF.